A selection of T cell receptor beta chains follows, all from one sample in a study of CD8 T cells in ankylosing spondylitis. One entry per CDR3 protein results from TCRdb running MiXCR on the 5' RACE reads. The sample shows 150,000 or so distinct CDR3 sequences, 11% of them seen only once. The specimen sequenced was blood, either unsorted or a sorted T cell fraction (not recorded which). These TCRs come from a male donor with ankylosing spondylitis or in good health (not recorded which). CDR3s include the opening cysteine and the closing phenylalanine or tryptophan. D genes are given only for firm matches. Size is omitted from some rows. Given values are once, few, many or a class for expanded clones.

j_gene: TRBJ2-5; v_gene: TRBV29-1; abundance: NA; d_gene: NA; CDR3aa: CSGRKGRTETQYF; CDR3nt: TGCAGCGGAAGGAAGGGGAGGACGGAGACCCAGTACTTC
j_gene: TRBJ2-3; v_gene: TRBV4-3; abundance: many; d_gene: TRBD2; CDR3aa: CASSQDLSGGADTQYF; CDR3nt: TGCGCCAGCAGCCAAGATCTGAGTGGGGGGGCAGATACGCAGTATTTT
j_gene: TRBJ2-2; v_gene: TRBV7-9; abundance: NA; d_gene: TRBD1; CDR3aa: CASSQTGDTGELFF; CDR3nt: TGTGCCAGCAGCCAGACAGGGGACACCGGGGAGCTGTTTTTT
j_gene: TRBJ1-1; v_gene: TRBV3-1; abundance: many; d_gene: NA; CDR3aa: CASSQKLEGTAFF; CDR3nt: TGTGCCAGCAGCCAGAAGCTGGAAGGGACAGCTTTCTTT
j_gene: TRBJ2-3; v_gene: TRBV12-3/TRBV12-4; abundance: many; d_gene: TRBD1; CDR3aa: CASKGQHSTDTQYF; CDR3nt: TGTGCCAGCAAGGGACAGCATAGCACAGATACGCAGTATTTT
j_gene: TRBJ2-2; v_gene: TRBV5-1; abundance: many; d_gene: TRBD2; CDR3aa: CASSLVLAGHTGELFF; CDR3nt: TGCGCCAGCAGCTTGGTTTTAGCGGGACATACCGGGGAGCTGTTTTTT
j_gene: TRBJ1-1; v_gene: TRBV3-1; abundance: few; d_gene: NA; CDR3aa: CASSQGGWNTEAFF; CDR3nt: TGTGCCAGCAGCCAAGGGGGGTGGAACACTGAAGCTTTCTTT
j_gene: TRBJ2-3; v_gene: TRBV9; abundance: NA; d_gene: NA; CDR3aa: CASSATGNTDTQYF; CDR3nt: TGTGCCAGCAGCGCCACCGGGAACACAGATACGCAGTATTTT
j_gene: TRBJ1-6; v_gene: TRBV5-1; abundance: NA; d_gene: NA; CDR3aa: CASSFEGEVYNSPLHF; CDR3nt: TGCGCCAGCAGCTTCGAGGGGGAAGTCTATAATTCACCCCTCCACTTT
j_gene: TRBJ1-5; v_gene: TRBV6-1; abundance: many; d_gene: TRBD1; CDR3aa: CASAAATGEVQPQHF; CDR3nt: TGTGCCAGTGCCGCCGCGACAGGGGAAGTTCAGCCCCAGCATTTT
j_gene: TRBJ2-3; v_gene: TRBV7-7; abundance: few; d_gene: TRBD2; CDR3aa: CASSLHQGLAGGPPDTQYF; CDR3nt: TGTGCCAGCAGCTTACACCAGGGACTAGCGGGAGGGCCCCCAGATACGCAGTATTTT
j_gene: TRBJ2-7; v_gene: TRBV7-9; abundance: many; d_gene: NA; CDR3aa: CASSSPHKGNYEQYF; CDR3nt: TGTGCCAGCAGCTCCCCCCACAAGGGGAACTACGAGCAGTACTTC
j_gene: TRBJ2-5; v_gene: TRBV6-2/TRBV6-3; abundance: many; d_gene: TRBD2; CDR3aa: CASSSPPRTSGGFRRATRYF; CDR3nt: TGTGCCAGCAGCTCCCCGCCAAGGACTAGCGGGGGGTTTCGACGAGCGACCCGGTACTTC
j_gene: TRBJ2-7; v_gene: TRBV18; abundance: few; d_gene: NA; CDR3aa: CASSPPNGGEQYF; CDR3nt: TGTGCCAGCTCACCACCGAACGGGGGCGAGCAGTACTTC
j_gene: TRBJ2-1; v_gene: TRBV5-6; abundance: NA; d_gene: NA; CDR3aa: CASSAPSGRGAQDEQFF; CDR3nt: TGTGCCAGCAGCGCACCGTCTGGGAGGGGGGCACAAGATGAGCAGTTCTTC
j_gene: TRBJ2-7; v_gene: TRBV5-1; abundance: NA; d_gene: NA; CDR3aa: CASSRDNAYEQYF; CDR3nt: TGCGCCAGCAGCCGGGACAATGCCTACGAGCAGTACTTC
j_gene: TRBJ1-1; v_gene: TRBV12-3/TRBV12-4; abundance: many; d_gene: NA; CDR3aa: CASSFNWGGINTEAFF; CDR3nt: TGTGCCAGCAGTTTTAACTGGGGTGGGATCAACACTGAAGCTTTCTTT
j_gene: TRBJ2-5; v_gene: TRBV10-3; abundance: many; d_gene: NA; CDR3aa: CASSLGRRQETQYF; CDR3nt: TGTGCCTCCTCGTTGGGGAGGCGCCAAGAGACCCAGTACTTC
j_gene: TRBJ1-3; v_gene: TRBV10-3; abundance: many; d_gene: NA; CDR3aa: CAISERTDGNTIYF; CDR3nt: TGTGCCATCAGTGAAAGGACAGACGGAAACACCATATATTTT
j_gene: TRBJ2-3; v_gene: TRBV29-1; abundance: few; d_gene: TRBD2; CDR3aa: CSVVKREAGTQYF; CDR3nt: TGCAGCGTTGTGAAGCGGGAGGCGGGTACGCAGTATTTT
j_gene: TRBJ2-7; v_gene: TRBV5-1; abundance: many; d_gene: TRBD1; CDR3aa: CASSFGTGGINEQYF; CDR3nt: TGCGCCAGCAGCTTTGGGACAGGGGGTATCAACGAGCAGTACTTC
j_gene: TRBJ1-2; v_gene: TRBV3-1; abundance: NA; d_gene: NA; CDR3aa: CASSQGPGNYGYTF; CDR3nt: TGTGCCAGCAGCCAAGGGCCCGGGAACTATGGCTACACCTTC
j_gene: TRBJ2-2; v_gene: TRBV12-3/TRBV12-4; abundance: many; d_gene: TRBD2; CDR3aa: CASSQLSLAGARELFF; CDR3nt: TGTGCCAGCAGCCAATTGTCACTAGCGGGAGCGCGGGAGCTGTTTTTT
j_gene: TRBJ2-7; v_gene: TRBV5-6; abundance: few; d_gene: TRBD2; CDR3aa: CASSHRLAGNHEQYF; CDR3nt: TGTGCCAGCAGCCACAGACTAGCGGGAAACCACGAGCAGTACTTC
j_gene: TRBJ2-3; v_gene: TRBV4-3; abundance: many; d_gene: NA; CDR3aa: CASSQGLDPTDTQYF; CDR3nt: TGCGCCAGCAGCCAAGGGCTGGACCCCACAGATACGCAGTATTTT
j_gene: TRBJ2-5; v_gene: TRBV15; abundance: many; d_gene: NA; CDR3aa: CATSRGKLQETQYF; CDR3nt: TGTGCCACCAGCAGAGGGAAGCTTCAAGAGACCCAGTACTTC
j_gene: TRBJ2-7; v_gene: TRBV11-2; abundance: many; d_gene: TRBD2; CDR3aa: CASSFSGSSHEQYF; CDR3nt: TGTGCCAGCAGCTTTAGCGGGAGTTCCCACGAGCAGTACTTC
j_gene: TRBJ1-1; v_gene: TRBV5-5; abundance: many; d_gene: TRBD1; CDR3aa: CASSLVTGGTEAFF; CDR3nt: TGTGCCAGCAGCTTGGTGACAGGGGGCACTGAAGCTTTCTTT
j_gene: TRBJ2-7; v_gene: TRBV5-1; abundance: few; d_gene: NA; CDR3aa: CASSDDVRYEQYF; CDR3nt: TGCGCCAGCAGCGATGACGTGAGATACGAGCAGTACTTC
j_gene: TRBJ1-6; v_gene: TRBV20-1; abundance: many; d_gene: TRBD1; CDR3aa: CSATGQGQALHF; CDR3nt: TGCAGTGCTACAGGACAGGGACAAGCCCTCCACTTT
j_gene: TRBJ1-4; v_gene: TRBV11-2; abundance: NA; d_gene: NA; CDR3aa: CASSPEGRPNEKLFF; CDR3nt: TGTGCCAGCAGCCCTGAGGGCAGACCTAATGAAAAACTGTTTTTT
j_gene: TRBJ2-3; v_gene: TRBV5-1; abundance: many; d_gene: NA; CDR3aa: CASSAVGPPDTQYF; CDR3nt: TGCGCCAGCAGCGCCGTCGGGCCTCCAGATACGCAGTATTTT
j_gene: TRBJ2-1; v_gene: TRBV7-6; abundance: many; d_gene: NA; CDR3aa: CASSSGAAYNEQFF; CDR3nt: TGTGCCAGCAGCTCCGGGGCTGCCTACAATGAGCAGTTCTTC